The entry that follows covers one T cell receptor beta chain sequence. The target antigen is unknown. This sample is part of a study of cytomegalovirus exposure and HLA in healthy donors. Primers included in the PCR were 60 Vbeta and 13 Jbeta primers. The assay was immunoSEQ multiplex PCR, and TCRdb's table has in-frame clones only and misses some. The sample consists of under 200,000 clones, 80% of them appearing once. CDR3 length: 15 amino acids. Germline assignment: CDR1 SEHNR and CDR2 FQNEAQ (reference sequence). Trimming removed 5 bases at V and 3 bases at J, with 14 bases between. Findings and limits, study-wide: Sequence variants that were highly shared formed a cluster that was likely a sequencing artifact.

The sequencing sample was made of PBMCs. The receptor comes from a man aged 25 to 40 in good health and CMV-seronegative. The chain carries TRBV7-9 and TRBJ1-5, with unresolved D. CDR3 loop: CASSHDGGDNQPQHF. The CDR3 DNA reads as TGTGCCAGCAGCCACGACGGCGGTGACAATCAGCCCCAGCATTTT.